This T cell receptor beta chain was retrieved from a study of blood T cell repertoires in COVID-19. Study overall: Sources were T cells, B-cell-depleted T cells, or PBMCs; the material itself was cDNA or gDNA.

Comments on this clone: At the DNA level, this CDR3 is encoded by other sequences in the same sample as well.

Unmatched junction bases numbered 2, after V lost 2 bases and J lost 4 bases. The germline V gene encodes CDR1 MNHEY and CDR2 SMNVEV (reference sequence). This CDR3 has 14 residues. Repertoires were generated with immunoSEQ multiplex PCR, while TCRdb's copy carries only in-frame clones and drops some. The table has about 320,000 clones, roughly 85% seen once. The receptor's source is a woman under 40 who had been exposed to COVID-19. V gene TRBV27 combines with J gene TRBJ1-5, with 7 bases lining up with TRBD1. Input material: PBMCs or T cells enriched from blood (not recorded which). CDR3: CASSLAGGNQPQHF. Written as DNA, the CDR3 is TGTGCCAGCAGTTTAGCAGGGGGTAATCAGCCCCAGCATTTT.